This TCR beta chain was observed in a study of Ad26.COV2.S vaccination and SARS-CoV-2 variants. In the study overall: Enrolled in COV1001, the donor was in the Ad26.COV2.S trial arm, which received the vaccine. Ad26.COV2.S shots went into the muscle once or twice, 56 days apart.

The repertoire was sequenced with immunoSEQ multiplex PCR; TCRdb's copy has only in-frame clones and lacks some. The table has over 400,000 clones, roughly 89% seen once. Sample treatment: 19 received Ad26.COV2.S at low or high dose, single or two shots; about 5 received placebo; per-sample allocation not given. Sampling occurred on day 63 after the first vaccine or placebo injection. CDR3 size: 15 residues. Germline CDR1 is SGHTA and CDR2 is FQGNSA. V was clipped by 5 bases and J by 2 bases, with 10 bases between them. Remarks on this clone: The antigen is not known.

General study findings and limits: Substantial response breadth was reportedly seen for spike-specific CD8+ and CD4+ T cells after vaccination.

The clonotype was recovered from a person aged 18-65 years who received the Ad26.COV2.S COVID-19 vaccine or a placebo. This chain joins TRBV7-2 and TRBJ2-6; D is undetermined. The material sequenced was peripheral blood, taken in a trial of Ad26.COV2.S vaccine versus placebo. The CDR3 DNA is TGTGCCAGCAGCCCTGGACCTCCTGGGGCCAACGTCCTGACTTTC. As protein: CASSPGPPGANVLTF.